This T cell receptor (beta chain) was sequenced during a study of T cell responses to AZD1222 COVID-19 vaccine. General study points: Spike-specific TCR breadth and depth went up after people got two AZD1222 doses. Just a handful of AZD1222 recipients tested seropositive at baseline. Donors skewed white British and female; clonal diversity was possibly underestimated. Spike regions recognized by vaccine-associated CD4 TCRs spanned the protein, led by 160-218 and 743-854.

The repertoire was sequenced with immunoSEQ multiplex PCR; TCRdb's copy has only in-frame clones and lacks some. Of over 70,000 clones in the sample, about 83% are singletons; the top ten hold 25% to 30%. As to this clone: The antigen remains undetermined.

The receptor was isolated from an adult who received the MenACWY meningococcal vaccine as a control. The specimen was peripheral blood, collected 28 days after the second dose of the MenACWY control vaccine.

CDR3 in DNA: TGTGCCACCCTCAACCTGTGGACAGACGCCGGGGCTGAAGCTTTCTTT. This encodes CATLNLWTDAGAEAFF. This chain connects TRBV7-9 to TRBJ1-1; tentative D call: TRBD1 (6 bases). The V end was cut by 10 bases, the J end by 6 bases, with 27 bases between. The CDR3 has 16 amino acids. From germline, CDR1 is SEHNR and CDR2 FQNEAQ (reference sequence).